These 25 T cell receptor beta chains share one sample of origin, sequenced in a study of blood T cell repertoires in COVID-19. The data were produced by immunoSEQ multiplex PCR, yet TCRdb's version contains in-frame clones alone and is incomplete. The table records roughly 160,000 clones, approximately 80% of them present only once. Sequenced: PBMCs or T cells enriched from blood (not recorded which). These receptors were taken from a woman aged 55-70 years who had recovered from COVID-19.

The rearrangement uses TRBV27 and TRBJ1-2; no firm D call. Germline assignment: CDR1 MNHEY and CDR2 SMNVEV (reference sequence). The CDR3 covers 15 residues. Between the trimmed V and J ends, which lost 4 bases and 5 bases, there was a span of 17 bases. The CDR3 coding sequence is TGTGCCAGCAGTTCTGCGCGTACTCGGGGTTATGGCTACACCTTC. Its protein product is CASSSARTRGYGYTF.

This clone was observed a single time. This sequence joins TRBV28 and TRBJ2-1; 8 nucleotides line up with TRBD1. This CDR3 spans 15 amino acids. Germline-derived CDR1 and CDR2 are MDHEN and SYDVKM. V was clipped by 0 bases and J by 5 bases; unmatched bases: 3. CDR3 region: CASSLWDRVHNEQFF. As DNA, the CDR3 is TGTGCCAGCAGTTTATGGGACAGGGTTCACAATGAGCAGTTCTTC.

V is TRBV19 and J is TRBJ1-5, with TRBD1 matching over 8 bases. J lost 2 bases, V lost 1 base, and 7 bases had no gene match. Germline CDR1 and CDR2: LNHDA and SQIVND (reference sequence). This CDR3 has 17 amino acids. DNA of the CDR3: TGTGCCAGTAGTATAGCCCAGGGGGCATTTGGCAATCAGCCCCAGCATTTT. Encoded protein: CASSIAQGAFGNQPQHF.

The chain combines TRBV30 with TRBJ2-7; tentative D call: TRBD1 (6 bases). V was trimmed by 6 bases and J by 4 bases, leaving 19 bases between them. Looked up from germline, CDR1 is GTSNPN and CDR2 is SVGIG (reference sequence). The CDR3 extends over 14 amino acids. Here the CDR3 reads CACNRESRRYEQYF. The CDR3 DNA follows: TGTGCCTGCAACAGGGAGAGCCGGCGTTACGAGCAGTACTTC. Looking up the rest from reference TRBV30 and TRBJ2-7 gives the full variable domain: SQTIHQWPATLVQPVGSPLSLECTVEGTSNPNLYWYRQAAGRGLQLLFYSVGIGQISSEVPQNLSASRPQDRQFILSSKKLLLSDSGFYLCACNRESRRYEQYFGPGTRLTVT.

This rearrangement joins TRBV3-1 (or the pseudogene TRBV3-2) to TRBJ2-3; TRBD2 agrees at 12 bases. Germline loops: CDR1 LGHDT, CDR2 YNNKEL (reference sequence). Trimming took 3 bases from V and 13 from J; bases not matched to a gene: 8. The CDR3 length is 14 residues. The CDR3: CASSHLLAGGPEYF. The CDR3 DNA sequence: TGTGCCAGCAGCCATCTTCTAGCGGGGGGGCCGGAGTATTTT.

CDR3 sequence (DNA): TGTGCCAGCAGCTTTGGGTGGGCAGGGCCAAAAAACTATGGCTACACCTTC. It encodes CASSFGWAGPKNYGYTF. This sequence joins TRBV5-6 and TRBJ1-2; weak D call: TRBD1 (5 bases). CDR3 length: 17 residues. The V end lost 2 bases, the J end lost 2 bases, and 19 bases lay between the germline ends. Germline CDR1 reads SGHDT; CDR2 reads YYEEEE. The entire variable domain, with the rest obtained from reference TRBV5-6 and TRBJ1-2, is as follows: DAGVTQSPTHLIKTRGQQVTLRCSPKSGHDTVSWYQQALGQGPQFIFQYYEEEERQRGNFPDRFSGHQFPNYSSELNVNALLLGDSALYLCASSFGWAGPKNYGYTFGSGTRLTVV.

The rearrangement joins TRBV7-9 to TRBJ1-3, with TRBD1 matching over 12 bases. The CDR3 is made up of 17 amino acids. Per germline, CDR1 SEHNR and CDR2 FQNEAQ (reference sequence). The J segment lost 0 bases and the V segment lost 5 bases, leaving 5 bases of the junction unmatched. DNA of the CDR3: TGTGCCAGCAGCCGGGGACAGGGGGCAAGCTCTGGAAACACCATATATTTT. Amino acids: CASSRGQGASSGNTIYF.

The chain links TRBV28 to TRBJ1-2; D is unresolved. Trimming pared 5 bases from V and 2 bases from J, leaving 9 bases between. The CDR3 consists of 13 residues. Germline V lookup: CDR1 MDHEN, CDR2 SYDVKM. The CDR3 DNA is TGTGCCAGCAGTCCCGGGAGAAACTATGGCTACACCTTC. Its translation: CASSPGRNYGYTF.

The rearrangement joins TRBV3-1 (or the pseudogene TRBV3-2) to TRBJ2-2; D is perhaps TRBD1 (5 bases). Germline V lookup: CDR1 LGHDT, CDR2 YNNKEL (reference sequence). The CDR3 contains 14 residues. V was pared by 1 base and J by 4 bases, with 7 bases between. CDR3: CASSQGQITGELFF. As DNA, the CDR3 is TGTGCCAGCAGCCAAGGACAGATCACCGGGGAGCTGTTTTTT.

This clone has a handful of counts. The rearrangement uses TRBV28 and TRBJ2-3; D gene uncertain. Between the trimmed V and J ends, which lost 2 bases and 1 base, there was a span of 4 bases. Germline V gene lookup returns CDR1 MDHEN and CDR2 SYDVKM. The CDR3 covers 13 residues. CDR3 DNA: TGTGCCAGCAGTTTACCCGGCACAGATACGCAGTATTTT. Amino acid sequence: CASSLPGTDTQYF. The variable domain in full, completed from reference TRBV28 and TRBJ2-3, reads DVKVTQSSRYLVKRTGEKVFLECVQDMDHENMFWYRQDPGLGLRLIYFSYDVKMKEKGDIPEGYSVSREKKERFSLILESASTNQTSMYLCASSLPGTDTQYFGPGTRLTVL.

The genes are TRBV3-1 (or the pseudogene TRBV3-2) and TRBJ1-1; D is unclear. V was clipped by 2 bases and J by 11 bases, with 12 bases between them. Germline V gene sequence: CDR1 LGHDT, CDR2 YNNKEL (reference sequence). CDR3 length equals 12 residues. The CDR3 spells CASSQRFSRAFF. The CDR3 DNA reads as TGTGCCAGCAGCCAAAGATTTTCTCGGGCTTTCTTT.

The chain recombines TRBV6-2 or TRBV6-3 with TRBJ2-1; 7 bases fit TRBD1. The CDR3 contains 15 residues. Per the germline V gene, CDR1 is MNHEY and CDR2 is SVGEGT. Unmatched junction bases numbered 5, after V lost 2 bases and J lost 4 bases. The CDR3 DNA sequence: TGTGCCAGCAGTTACCCGGACAGGAGATACAATGAGCAGTTCTTC. Amino acids: CASSYPDRRYNEQFF.

This chain connects TRBV9 to TRBJ2-1, with no clear D. V was pared by 4 bases and J by 4 bases, with 9 bases between. The V gene's germline CDR1 is SGDLS and CDR2 YYNGEE. There are 13 residues in the CDR3. Here the CDR3 reads CASSPNGYNEQFF. The DNA for the CDR3 is TGTGCCAGCAGCCCTAACGGGTACAATGAGCAGTTCTTC.

The chain uses TRBV28 and TRBJ2-5, with TRBD2 matching 7 bases. The CDR3 runs 17 residues. Unmatched junction bases numbered 18, after V lost 6 bases and J lost 5 bases. CDR1 and CDR2 from the germline V gene are MDHEN and SYDVKM. CDR3 in amino acids: CASSPSSGTHGRETQYF. The CDR3 nucleotides are TGTGCCAGCAGCCCCTCCTCCGGGACCCACGGGAGGGAGACCCAGTACTTC.

The rearrangement uses TRBV11-2 and TRBJ2-1, with D unclear. V lost 0 bases, J lost 2 bases, and 14 bases lay in between. Germline-derived CDR1 and CDR2 are SGHAT and FQNNGV. This CDR3 spans 17 amino acids. CDR3 amino acids: CASSLDPESIPYNEQFF. The DNA for the CDR3 is TGTGCCAGCAGCTTAGATCCCGAGTCGATCCCCTACAATGAGCAGTTCTTC.

In its sample, this clone was seen a few times. The chain combines TRBV10-3 with TRBJ2-7, with D possibly matching TRBD1 (5 bases). Germline CDR1 ENHRY, CDR2 SYGVKD. Trimming removed 4 bases at V and 2 bases at J, with 9 bases between. The CDR3 totals 13 residues. The CDR3, as DNA: TGTGCCATCAGTGGGCAGGGAACCTACGAGCAGTACTTC. This sequence encodes CAISGQGTYEQYF.

The rearrangement joins TRBV7-2 to TRBJ1-1, with a possible D match to TRBD1 (5 bases). Germline V CDR1 and CDR2: SGHTA, FQGNSA. This CDR3 contains 14 residues. V gave up 4 bases and J gave up 0 bases, with 9 bases separating them. CDR3 region: CASSSQGLNTEAFF. The DNA for the CDR3 is TGTGCCAGCAGCTCCCAGGGATTGAACACTGAAGCTTTCTTT. Together with reference TRBV7-2 and TRBJ1-1, the CDR3 gives the full variable domain: GAGVSQSPSNKVTEKGKDVELRCDPISGHTALYWYRQSLGQGLEFLIYFQGNSAPDKSGLPSDRFSAERTGGSVSTLTIQRTQQEDSAVYLCASSSQGLNTEAFFGQGTRLTVV.

This chain links TRBV4-1 with TRBJ1-1, with D possibly TRBD1 on 5 matching bases. V lost 0 bases and J 1 base, leaving 12 bases between the germline ends. Germline CDR1 and CDR2: MGHRA and YSYEKL. This CDR3 contains 16 residues. The chain's CDR3 is CASSQEGSRANTEAFF. CDR3 nucleotides: TGCGCCAGCAGCCAAGAAGGATCCAGGGCGAACACTGAAGCTTTCTTT.

The rearrangement links TRBV3-1 (or the pseudogene TRBV3-2) to TRBJ2-7; 10 positions match TRBD2. This CDR3 contains 15 residues. With V trimmed by 6 bases and J by 6 bases, 11 bases remained unmatched. The V gene's germline CDR1 is LGHDT and CDR2 YNNKEL (reference sequence). The CDR3 DNA reads TGTGCCAGCAGTCGTACCACTAGCGGGACTGGCGAGCAGTACTTC. Translated: CASSRTTSGTGEQYF.

As concerns this clone: A junction boundary mismatches the germline segment, possibly from a read error. V usage is TRBV5-1 and J usage is TRBJ1-2; D might be TRBD1 (6 bases). The CDR3 consists of 18 residues. Germline CDR1 is SGHRS and CDR2 is YFSETQ. CDR3: CASRFIIARPGERLGYTF. The CDR3 DNA is TGCGCCAGCCGCTTTATAATAGCTCGCCCAGGGGAGCGGCTTGGCTACACCTTC.

This chain uses TRBV10-1 with TRBJ2-3; tentatively, D is TRBD2 (5 bases). The germline V and J ends were trimmed by 2 bases and 2 bases, with 8 bases remaining between them. The germline V gene has CDR1 WNHNN and CDR2 SYGVQD (reference sequence). This CDR3 has 14 amino acids. The CDR3 loop reads CASSEDRDTDTQYF. DNA of the CDR3: TGCGCCAGCAGTGAGGACCGGGACACAGATACGCAGTATTTT.

This sequence joins TRBV11-2 and TRBJ2-5; no clear D. This CDR3 is built from 12 residues. The V gene's germline CDR1 is SGHAT and CDR2 FQNNGV. Trimming pared 3 bases from V and 5 bases from J, leaving 7 bases between. CDR3 residues: CASSFFGETQYF. The CDR3 DNA reads TGTGCCAGCAGCTTTTTTGGCGAGACCCAGTACTTC.

CDR3 DNA: TGTGCCAGCAGCTTAGAACAGGGCGGCTACACCTTC. Translation gives CASSLEQGGYTF. The chain recombines TRBV7-8 with TRBJ1-2; weak D call: TRBD1 (6 bases). This CDR3 is 12 amino acids long. Trimming left V 1 base short and J 8 bases short, with 8 bases between. Germline CDR1 is SGHVS and CDR2 is FQNEAQ.

This sequence joins TRBV25-1 and TRBJ2-3, with 8 nucleotides matching TRBD1. V was pared by 2 bases and J by 3 bases, with 7 bases of the junction left unmatched. The CDR3 totals 16 residues. CDR1 MGHDK and CDR2 SYGVNS come from the germline V gene. The CDR3 DNA is TGTGCCAGCAGTGAAGCCCCGGGACAGGAGACAGATACGCAGTATTTT. As protein: CASSEAPGQETDTQYF.

The sample holds one count of this clone. The V and J genes are TRBV7-9 and TRBJ1-1; D is possibly TRBD1 (6 bases). The CDR3 loop spans 14 amino acids. Trimming shortened V by 5 bases and J by 1 base, and 11 bases separated the two germline ends. Germline V gene sequence: CDR1 SEHNR, CDR2 FQNEAQ (reference sequence). In nucleotides, the CDR3 is TGTGCCAGCAGCCCGGGACACTCGAACACTGAAGCTTTCTTT. Translated, it gives CASSPGHSNTEAFF.